The 24 T cell receptor beta chains in this list originate from one sample, sequenced in a study of T cells after yellow fever vaccination. TCRdb analysed the 5' RACE reads with MiXCR anew, one entry per CDR3 protein. The sample has some 300,000 distinct CDR3 sequences, 8% to 9.5% seen once; the top ten hold roughly a sixth. Sequenced here: PBMCs, sampled roughly 47 days after the first yellow fever vaccination. These TCRs come from a man aged 18 to 30 who received the YFV17D yellow fever vaccine.

There are a few counts of this clonotype. This chain uses TRBV6-2 or TRBV6-3 with TRBJ1-1; a possible D gene is TRBD1 (5 bases). V lost 4 bases to trimming and J lost 7 bases, with 19 bases between them. CDR1 is MNHEY, CDR2 SVGEGT, per germline. CDR3 length: 15 amino acids. CDR3 nucleotide sequence: TGTGCCAGCAGTTTTATACGAACAGGTGCCAATGAAGCTTTCTTT. Translation gives CASSFIRTGANEAFF.

The chain links TRBV20-1 to TRBJ2-1; 8 positions match TRBD2. The germline V gene encodes CDR1 DFQATT and CDR2 SNEGSKA (reference sequence). This CDR3 is built from 16 residues. The V gene end was trimmed by 5 bases and the J gene end by 8 bases; junction bases not matched to a gene: 17. CDR3 sequence reads: CSAGGVRSGGVDEQFF. Written as DNA, the CDR3 is TGCAGTGCTGGCGGCGTGAGGAGCGGGGGAGTTGATGAGCAGTTCTTC.

Only a few counts were recorded for this clonotype. The chain uses TRBV4-2 and TRBJ1-5; D not resolved. V was trimmed by 4 bases and J by 2 bases, leaving 9 bases between them. CDR1 and CDR2 from the germline V gene are LGHNA and YNFKEQ. This CDR3 spans 14 amino acids. The CDR3 loop is CASSRQDGNQPQHF. In DNA, the CDR3 is TGTGCCAGCAGCCGCCAGGACGGCAATCAGCCCCAGCATTTT.

This clonotype was seen a few times. The J gene is TRBJ1-2, the V gene TRBV7-6; D is ambiguous. Germline CDR1 is SGHVS and CDR2 is FNYEAQ. The CDR3 is 12 residues long. V shed 5 bases and J shed 8 bases, with 12 bases lying between them. The CDR3 DNA sequence: TGTGCCAGCAGCCCGGACGGCGGCGGCTACACCTTC. It encodes CASSPDGGGYTF.

The genes are TRBV15 and TRBJ2-1; 8 bases line up with TRBD1. Germline CDR1 and CDR2: LNHNV and YYDKDF (reference sequence). The CDR3 contains 16 residues. With V trimmed by 1 base and J by 0 bases, 2 bases remained unmatched. CDR3: CATSRGQGSSYNEQFF. The CDR3 coding sequence is TGTGCCACCAGCAGAGGACAGGGGAGCTCCTACAATGAGCAGTTCTTC. Using reference TRBV15 and TRBJ2-1 for the parts outside the CDR3, the full variable domain is DAMVIQNPRYQVTQFGKPVTLSCSQTLNHNVMYWYQQKSSQAPKLLFHYYDKDFNNEADTPDNFQSRRPNTSFCFLDIRSPGLGDTAMYLCATSRGQGSSYNEQFFGPGTRLTVL.

This clonotype was counted between two and nine times. This chain links TRBV7-2 with TRBJ2-5; 8 bases map to TRBD2. This CDR3 has 17 amino acids. The germline V gene encodes CDR1 SGHTA and CDR2 FQGNSA. V was pared by 3 bases and J by 4 bases, with 13 bases of the junction left unmatched. The CDR3 nucleotides read TGTGCCAGCAGCTTCCCCTCCGTCGGGGGGGTAGTAGAGACCCAGTACTTC. This gives the protein CASSFPSVGGVVETQYF.

This chain links TRBV12-3 or TRBV12-4 with TRBJ2-3; 10 bases line up with TRBD1. This CDR3 has 16 residues. The ends lost 6 bases at V and 3 bases at J; junction bases unmatched: 9. The CDR3 nucleotides are TGTGCCAGCAGCTCCGACAGGGGGCGCCGGACAGATACGCAGTATTTT. It encodes CASSSDRGRRTDTQYF.

This clonotype was recorded a few times. V and J are TRBV6-1 and TRBJ1-5; maybe TRBD1 (5 bases). CDR1 and CDR2 from the germline V gene are MNHNS and SASEGT. The CDR3 is 16 amino acids. V was shortened by 6 bases and J by 3 bases, with 18 bases between the two germline ends. DNA for the CDR3: TGTGCCAGCAGCCGGGACCGGACCATTTCCAATCAGCCCCAGCATTTT. Translated, it gives CASSRDRTISNQPQHF.

This chain links TRBV3-1 with TRBJ1-2; D is possibly TRBD1 (5 bases). Germline loops: CDR1 LGHDT, CDR2 YNNKEL (reference sequence). The V gene lost 2 bases and the J gene lost 7 bases, with 8 bases spanning the gap. The CDR3 is 12 amino acids. CDR3 nucleotide sequence: TGTGCCAGCAGCCAACAGGGCGGTGGCTACACCTTC. Translated, it gives CASSQQGGGYTF.

This clonotype was counted ten times or more. The chain recombines TRBV5-1 with TRBJ1-1; 7 bases agree with TRBD1. CDR1 and CDR2 from the germline V gene are SGHRS and YFSETQ. V lost 3 bases to trimming and J lost 4 bases; unmatched junction nucleotides: 6. The CDR3 runs 14 residues. CDR3 residues: CASSSDPGGTEAFF. CDR3 coding DNA: TGCGCCAGCAGCTCCGACCCAGGGGGCACTGAAGCTTTCTTT.

The V gene is TRBV5-1, the J gene TRBJ2-7; maybe TRBD1 (5 bases). V was clipped by 5 bases and J by 1 base, with 16 bases between them. Germline-derived CDR1 and CDR2 are SGHRS and YFSETQ. The CDR3 spans 15 residues. CDR3 nucleotides: TGCGCCAGCAGACGTACCAGGGATCCATCCTACGAGCAGTACTTC. It translates to CASRRTRDPSYEQYF.

V and J are TRBV6-5 and TRBJ2-5, with D possibly matching TRBD2 (6 bases). The germline gives CDR1 MNHEY, CDR2 SVGAGI. The CDR3 is made up of 16 amino acids. The V end was cut by 3 bases, the J end by 4 bases, with 18 bases between. The CDR3 spells CASSYRTLANPETQYF. The CDR3 DNA is TGTGCCAGCAGTTATCGTACCCTAGCGAACCCAGAGACCCAGTACTTC.

This clonotype was counted only a few times. V usage is TRBV9 and J usage is TRBJ2-2; D is possibly TRBD1 (5 bases). V shed 0 bases and J shed 12 bases, with 15 bases lying between them. The CDR3 totals 14 residues. In germline, CDR1 is SGDLS, CDR2 YYNGEE. The CDR3 DNA follows: TGTGCCAGCAGCGTAGGTGGGCAGGGTATGAAGCTGTTTTTT. Translated: CASSVGGQGMKLFF.

This clonotype was seen only a few times. The rearrangement links TRBV7-2 to TRBJ1-2; possibly TRBD1 for D (5 bases). V was cut by 5 bases and J by 5 bases, with 18 bases left in between. Per the germline V gene, CDR1 is SGHTA and CDR2 is FQGNSA. The CDR3 totals 15 residues. This CDR3 reads CASSTTGTDGYGYTF. In DNA, the CDR3 is TGTGCCAGCAGCACCACCGGGACGGATGGATATGGCTACACCTTC.

Here the CDR3 DNA reads TGCAGCGTTGAAGATCCCTCATCGGGAGCTTTCTTT. Its translation: CSVEDPSSGAFF. This chain links TRBV29-1 with TRBJ1-1; D ambiguous. The germline CDR1 and CDR2 sequences are SQVTM and ANQGSEA. The CDR3 has 12 residues. V lost 0 bases and J 10 bases, leaving 12 bases between the germline ends.

The gene calls are TRBV6-1 and TRBJ1-6, with 7 nucleotides matching TRBD1. The J segment lost 7 bases and the V segment lost 4 bases, leaving 7 bases of the junction unmatched. Germline CDR1 and CDR2: MNHNS and SASEGT. This CDR3 contains 15 residues. The CDR3 here is CASSARQGGNSPLHF. As DNA, the CDR3 is TGTGCCAGCAGTGCTCGACAGGGAGGGAATTCACCCCTCCACTTT.

At least ten counts were recorded for this clonotype. The chain uses TRBV12-3 or TRBV12-4 and TRBJ2-2; no definite D call. V was shortened by 5 bases and J by 0 bases, with 1 base between the two germline ends. CDR3 size: 12 residues. CDR3 coding DNA: TGTGCCAGCAGTGCGAACACCGGGGAGCTGTTTTTT. It translates to CASSANTGELFF.

This sequence joins TRBV6-1 and TRBJ2-2; TRBD1 might be the D (6 bases). The V end was cut by 6 bases, the J end by 7 bases, with 12 bases between. The CDR3 contains 13 residues. The germline V gene encodes CDR1 MNHNS and CDR2 SASEGT. This chain's CDR3 is CASSPGVGGELFF. Written as DNA, the CDR3 is TGTGCCAGCAGCCCAGGGGTGGGCGGGGAGCTGTTTTTT.

The rearrangement links TRBV20-1 to TRBJ2-1; 12 bases line up with TRBD2. This CDR3 region has 15 residues. The ends lost 5 bases at V and 2 bases at J; junction bases unmatched: 4. Germline values: CDR1 DFQATT, CDR2 SNEGSKA (reference sequence). CDR3 bases: TGCAGTGCTCAACTAGCGGGGGGTACCTACAATGAGCAGTTCTTC. Protein product: CSAQLAGGTYNEQFF.

This clonotype has just a few counts. The chain links TRBV20-1 to TRBJ2-5; D is possibly TRBD1 (6 bases). V dropped 6 bases and J dropped 7 bases, with 21 bases sitting between them. There are 14 residues in the CDR3. Germline CDR1 and CDR2: DFQATT and SNEGSKA (reference sequence). CDR3 in amino acids: CSAPASGAEGTQYF. The CDR3 nucleotides are TGCAGTGCCCCGGCCTCAGGGGCGGAAGGGACCCAGTACTTC.

The J gene is TRBJ1-5, the V gene TRBV20-1; unclear D gene. Looked up from germline, CDR1 is DFQATT and CDR2 is SNEGSKA (reference sequence). V lost 1 base, J lost 3 bases, and 7 bases lay in between. This CDR3 spans 13 amino acids. This chain's CDR3 is CSARGRNNQPQHF. The CDR3 nucleotides read TGCAGTGCTAGAGGCAGAAACAATCAGCCCCAGCATTTT.

To note about this clonotype: Compared with germline, one end of the junction differs, possibly owing to a read error. The J gene is TRBJ2-1, the V gene TRBV12-3 or TRBV12-4; D is perhaps TRBD1 (5 bases). This CDR3 comprises 14 residues. CDR3 bases: TGTGCCAGCAGTTTAGCGGGGCCCCTCGATGAGCGGTTCTTC. Its translation: CASSLAGPLDERFF.

Only a few counts were recorded for this clonotype. The CDR3, as DNA: TGTGCCAGCAGTCGTTCAGGGGGGTTCCTCTATGGCTACACCTTC. It yields the protein CASSRSGGFLYGYTF. The chain combines TRBV12-3 or TRBV12-4 with TRBJ1-2; TRBD1 matches at 7 bases. The J segment lost 4 bases and the V segment lost 5 bases, leaving 10 bases of the junction unmatched. The CDR3 sequence is 15 residues long.

This chain joins TRBV16 and TRBJ1-6; 9 positions agree with TRBD1. The J segment lost 7 bases and the V segment lost 5 bases, leaving 9 bases of the junction unmatched. The CDR3 length is 16 residues. The germline gives CDR1 KGHSY, CDR2 FQNENV. The CDR3 loop reads CASSSRGQGLNSPLHF. As DNA, the CDR3 is TGTGCCAGCAGCTCGAGGGGACAGGGTTTGAATTCACCCCTCCACTTT.